These 9 T cell receptor beta chains came from one sample sequenced in a study of blood T cell repertoires in COVID-19. The protocol was immunoSEQ multiplex PCR, while the TCRdb copy is restricted to in-frame clones and leaves out a portion. The table includes some 240,000 clones, over 75% detected once. The sequenced sample was peripheral blood. The receptors here all came from a woman in her sixties or seventies with COVID-19, enrolled during active disease.

The gene calls are TRBV30 and TRBJ2-7; TRBD1 is a possible D gene (6 bases). The CDR3 is 15 residues long. V dropped 4 bases and J dropped 3 bases, with 19 bases sitting between them. CDR1 is GTSNPN and CDR2 is SVGIG in the germline V gene (reference sequence). The CDR3 sequence: CAWTSPGHRVYEQYF. CDR3 coding DNA: TGTGCCTGGACTAGTCCGGGCCACAGGGTCTACGAGCAGTACTTC.

The rearrangement joins TRBV7-9 to TRBJ1-2; no clear D. Looked up from germline, CDR1 is SEHNR and CDR2 is FQNEAQ (reference sequence). This CDR3 has 13 residues. V shed 1 base and J shed 2 bases, with 5 bases lying between them. CDR3 sequence: CASSLVENYGYTF. CDR3 DNA: TGTGCCAGCAGCTTAGTGGAGAACTATGGCTACACCTTC.

CDR3 sequence reads: CASSLLGDSNQPQHF. The CDR3 nucleotides are TGTGCCAGCAGTTTATTAGGGGATAGCAATCAGCCCCAGCATTTT. The V and J genes are TRBV27 and TRBJ1-5, with D possibly TRBD1 on 5 matching bases. The CDR3 sequence is 15 residues long. V dropped 1 base and J dropped 0 bases, with 7 bases sitting between them. Germline CDR1 is MNHEY and CDR2 is SMNVEV (reference sequence).

This chain connects TRBV9 to TRBJ2-5, with 9 bases matching TRBD2. Germline-derived CDR1 and CDR2 are SGDLS and YYNGEE. With V trimmed by 2 bases and J by 4 bases, 6 bases remained unmatched. This CDR3 has 15 amino acids. The CDR3 region is CASSVGLAGTETQYF. CDR3 bases: TGTGCCAGCAGCGTCGGGCTAGCGGGGACAGAGACCCAGTACTTC.

The chain has TRBV20-1 and TRBJ1-5, with unresolved D. Trimming took off 3 bases at V and 0 bases at J, with 9 bases between the two ends. The CDR3 loop spans 14 amino acids. The V gene's germline CDR1 is DFQATT and CDR2 SNEGSKA (reference sequence). CDR3 bases: TGCAGTGCTAGTAGGGAGTATAGCAATCAGCCCCAGCATTTT. This gives the protein CSASREYSNQPQHF.

CDR3 sequence (DNA): TGTGCCAGTAGTCTTAACAGGGGTTACACTGAAGCTTTCTTT. Amino acid sequence: CASSLNRGYTEAFF. This chain links TRBV19 with TRBJ1-1, with TRBD1 identical over 7 bases. Trimming cost V 5 bases and J 3 bases; bases outside gene matches: 6. The CDR3 spans 14 residues. CDR1 LNHDA and CDR2 SQIVND come from the germline V gene (reference sequence). The full variable domain, with the rest looked up from reference TRBV19 and TRBJ1-1, is DGGITQSPKYLFRKEGQNVTLSCEQNLNHDAMYWYRQDPGQGLRLIYYSQIVNDFQKGDIAEGYSVSREKKESFPLTVTSAQKNPTAFYLCASSLNRGYTEAFFGQGTRLTVV.

The chain recombines TRBV14 with TRBJ2-5; TRBD2 is a possible D gene (6 bases). Trimming removed 4 bases from V and 4 bases from J, with 13 bases in between. The germline V gene encodes CDR1 SGHDN and CDR2 FVKESK. The length of the CDR3 is 14 residues. The CDR3 DNA is TGTGCCAGCAGCCCGGGGGTACCCCGAGAGACCCAGTACTTC. This codes for CASSPGVPRETQYF.

This chain joins TRBV18 and TRBJ2-7; 9 nucleotides align to TRBD1. CDR1 and CDR2 (germline): KGHSH, LQKENI. Trimming removed 2 bases from V and 2 bases from J; junction bases left unmatched: 4. The CDR3 has 15 amino acids. CDR3 sequence reads: CASSPGQGHTYEQYF. In DNA, the CDR3 is TGTGCCAGCTCACCAGGACAGGGGCATACCTACGAGCAGTACTTC.

This clone was recorded a few times. This sequence joins TRBV7-2 and TRBJ1-1; D not certain. Per the germline V gene, CDR1 is SGHTA and CDR2 is FQGNSA. V was trimmed by 1 base and J by 1 base, leaving 13 bases between them. CDR3 length: 16 amino acids. CDR3 in DNA: TGTGCCAGCAGCTTAGACGGGAGGGAGGCGAACACTGAAGCTTTCTTT. It translates to CASSLDGREANTEAFF. The variable domain in full, with the rest retrieved from reference TRBV7-2 and TRBJ1-1, is GAGVSQSPSNKVTEKGKDVELRCDPISGHTALYWYRQSLGQGLEFLIYFQGNSAPDKSGLPSDRFSAERTGGSVSTLTIQRTQQEDSAVYLCASSLDGREANTEAFFGQGTRLTVV.